One and the same sample provided the 23 T cell receptor beta chains below, sequenced in a study of blood T cell repertoires in COVID-19. Using immunoSEQ multiplex PCR, the repertoire was profiled, and TCRdb retains in-frame clones only, with some absent. The profile shows around 150,000 clones, more than 65% of them singletons. The sequenced material came from PBMCs or T cells enriched from blood (not recorded which). The receptor source for this set is a man aged 50 to 59 who had recovered from COVID-19.

This chain connects TRBV27 to TRBJ1-1; TRBD1 aligns across 8 bases. The V gene's germline CDR1 is MNHEY and CDR2 SMNVEV (reference sequence). V shed 9 bases and J 6 bases; nucleotides not matched to a gene: 12. The CDR3 length is 14 residues. This chain's CDR3 is CASSWAGGEAEAFF. The CDR3 bases are TGTGCCAGTTCCTGGGCAGGGGGCGAGGCTGAAGCTTTCTTT.

The chain carries TRBV2 and TRBJ1-1; TRBD1 matches 9 bases. The V gene's germline CDR1 is SNHLY and CDR2 FYNNEI. The CDR3 has 14 residues. V lost 7 bases to trimming and J lost 3 bases; unmatched junction nucleotides: 6. CDR3 DNA sequence: TGTGCCAGCAACCTACAGGGGGCGGACACTGAAGCTTTCTTT. Translating it yields CASNLQGADTEAFF.

The genes are TRBV2 and TRBJ1-2; D perhaps matches TRBD1 (6 bases). The germline gives CDR1 SNHLY, CDR2 FYNNEI. The V end lost 2 bases, the J end lost 8 bases, and 12 bases lay between the germline ends. The CDR3 sequence is 13 residues long. The CDR3 coding sequence is TGTGCCAGCAGTGAATACAGGGCCGGGGGCTACACCTTC. Protein sequence: CASSEYRAGGYTF.

The chain employs TRBV2 and TRBJ1-1, with 7 positions matching TRBD1. The J segment lost 2 bases and the V segment lost 9 bases, leaving 9 bases of the junction unmatched. CDR1 is SNHLY and CDR2 is FYNNEI in the germline V gene. The CDR3 consists of 14 residues. CDR3 sequence: CASRGQYTNTEAFF. DNA for the CDR3: TGTGCCAGTAGGGGGCAATATACAAACACTGAAGCTTTCTTT. Full variable domain (missing parts from reference TRBV2 and TRBJ1-1): EPEVTQTPSHQVTQMGQEVILRCVPISNHLYFYWYRQILGQKVEFLVSFYNNEISEKSEIFDDQFSVERPDGSNFTLKIRSTKLEDSAMYFCASRGQYTNTEAFFGQGTRLTVV.

This clone occurred once. This chain joins TRBV5-4 and TRBJ2-5; 12 bases are a match to TRBD2. CDR3 length: 16 residues. Germline V CDR1 and CDR2: SGHNT, YYREEE (reference sequence). The V and J ends lost 3 bases and 5 bases, in that order; junction bases with no gene match: 8. The CDR3 DNA reads as TGTGCCAGCAGCTCGGACCTAGCGGGGGGGCGGGAGACCCAGTACTTC. It is translated as CASSSDLAGGRETQYF.

CDR3 in DNA: TGTGCCAGCTCACCACCAAGCGGGAGGGCGGCAGATACGCAGTATTTT. Its translation is CASSPPSGRAADTQYF. The rearrangement joins TRBV18 to TRBJ2-3, with 10 bases fitting TRBD2. CDR1 and CDR2 from the germline V gene are KGHSH and LQKENI. This CDR3 region has 16 residues. V shed 0 bases and J 4 bases; nucleotides not matched to a gene: 4.

This chain uses TRBV14 with TRBJ1-6; 8 bases fit TRBD1. This CDR3 comprises 13 residues. V lost 4 bases, J lost 9 bases, and 2 bases stayed unmatched. Germline lookup yields CDR1 SGHDN and CDR2 FVKESK. The CDR3 bases are TGTGCCAGCAGCCGAGACAGGGGTTCACCCCTCCACTTT. This codes for CASSRDRGSPLHF.

The V call is TRBV6-4, the J call TRBJ2-1, with TRBD2 identical over 12 bases. Germline CDR1 reads MRHNA; CDR2 reads SNTAGT. The CDR3 totals 14 residues. After removal of 4 bases from V and 9 bases from J, the junction contained 4 bases not matched to a gene. DNA for the CDR3: TGTGCCAGCAGTGGGACTAGCGGGATAGGTGAGCAGTTCTTC. Amino acids: CASSGTSGIGEQFF.

V usage is TRBV12-3 or TRBV12-4 and J usage is TRBJ1-6; TRBD1 is a possible D gene (6 bases). The CDR3 has 13 residues. V lost 5 bases and J lost 7, with 9 bases in between. The chain's CDR3 is CASSRQANSPLHF. DNA for the CDR3: TGTGCCAGCAGTCGACAGGCGAATTCACCCCTCCACTTT.

The genes are TRBV21-1 and TRBJ1-4; the D call in the table, TRBD1, was not verified against the DNA. TRBV21-1 is described as a pseudogene. The CDR3 spans 15 residues. CDR3 protein: CASLRQGATNEKLFF. In nucleotides, the CDR3 is TGTGCCAGCTTAAGACAGGGGGCAACTAATGAAAAACTGTTTTTT.

The CDR3 coding sequence is TGTGCCAGCAGCTCTACGGCTTCTAGCGCGAGATCGGGTGAGCAGTTCTTC. Translation gives CASSSTASSARSGEQFF. The J gene is TRBJ2-1, the V gene TRBV5-4; D is possibly TRBD2 (6 bases). The germline V gene has CDR1 SGHNT and CDR2 YYREEE (reference sequence). This CDR3 comprises 17 residues. Deletions cut 3 bases from V and 9 bases from J, with 25 bases between.

The chain links TRBV11-3 to TRBJ2-3; perhaps TRBD1 as D (5 bases). Germline V gene sequence: CDR1 SGHNT, CDR2 YENEEA. The CDR3 is 12 amino acids. With 5 bases removed from V and 4 bases from J, the gap between germline ends came to 7 bases. The chain's CDR3 is CASSLTADTQYF. In DNA, the CDR3 is TGTGCCAGCAGCCTGACAGCAGATACGCAGTATTTT.

The chain has TRBV25-1 and TRBJ2-7; 8 nucleotides line up with TRBD1. CDR1 and CDR2 from the germline V gene are MGHDK and SYGVNS. There are 14 residues in the CDR3. V lost 4 bases, J lost 4 bases, and 6 bases stayed unmatched. The chain's CDR3 is CASSGGQVRYEQYF. The DNA of the CDR3 is TGTGCCAGCAGTGGGGGACAGGTCAGGTACGAGCAGTACTTC.

The chain links TRBV6-5 to TRBJ1-2, with D unclear. CDR1 and CDR2 (germline): MNHEY, SVGAGI. V shed 2 bases and J shed 8 bases, with 6 bases lying between them. This CDR3 is built from 11 residues. Written as DNA, the CDR3 is TGTGCCAGCAGTTACGGTGGCGGCTACACCTTC. Translating it yields CASSYGGGYTF.

The CDR3 spells CASSVIGGVNQPQHF. The DNA for the CDR3 is TGTGCCAGCAGTGTAATCGGGGGGGTAAATCAGCCCCAGCATTTT. The V call is TRBV2, the J call TRBJ1-5, with D possibly being TRBD1 (5 bases). With 4 bases removed from V and 4 bases from J, the gap between germline ends came to 14 bases. Germline loops: CDR1 SNHLY, CDR2 FYNNEI. This CDR3 comprises 15 residues.

The chain has TRBV6-5 and TRBJ2-7, with 9 bases identical to TRBD2. This CDR3 region has 12 residues. From germline, CDR1 is MNHEY and CDR2 SVGAGI. The ends lost 6 bases at V and 6 bases at J; junction bases unmatched: 3. In DNA, the CDR3 is TGTGCCAGCAGGGGCGGGAGGGGCGAGCAGTACTTC. The encoded protein is CASRGGRGEQYF.

The chain couples TRBV4-2 to TRBJ2-5; the D gene is possibly TRBD1 (5 bases). The length of the CDR3 is 15 residues. Trimming cost V 6 bases and J 0 bases, with 14 bases left between them. Per germline, CDR1 LGHNA and CDR2 YNFKEQ. CDR3 bases: TGTGCCAGCAGTCCCCGCGACAGAGACCAAGAGACCCAGTACTTC. As protein: CASSPRDRDQETQYF.

J is TRBJ2-3 and V is TRBV6-5, with 8 positions matching TRBD2. In germline, CDR1 is MNHEY, CDR2 SVGAGI. V trimming: 5 bases; J trimming: 0 bases; junction bases outside the gene matches: 4. The CDR3 is 15 residues long. The CDR3 region has the DNA TGTGCCAGCAGTCGGCGGGGGGCCAGCACAGATACGCAGTATTTT. Its translation: CASSRRGASTDTQYF.

This rearrangement joins TRBV5-5 to TRBJ2-7; weak D call: TRBD2 (6 bases). Per the germline V gene, CDR1 is SGHKS and CDR2 is YYEKEE (reference sequence). The length of the CDR3 is 15 residues. V was trimmed by 0 bases and J by 4 bases, leaving 14 bases between them. The CDR3 protein is CASSLDWRGKYEQYF. As DNA, the CDR3 is TGTGCCAGCAGCTTGGATTGGAGGGGCAAATACGAGCAGTACTTC.

This clone was observed once. The V call is TRBV14, the J call TRBJ2-1; 7 positions agree with TRBD2. V was pared by 1 base and J by 9 bases, with 3 bases of the junction left unmatched. The CDR3 has 13 amino acids. Germline CDR1 and CDR2: SGHDN and FVKESK. The CDR3: CASSQGTSSEQFF. CDR3 nucleotide sequence: TGTGCCAGCAGCCAAGGGACTAGTTCTGAGCAGTTCTTC.

This clone was detected many times. The rearrangement links TRBV5-1 to TRBJ2-7; perhaps TRBD2 as D (5 bases). Between the trimmed V and J ends, which lost 0 bases and 3 bases, there was a span of 13 bases. The CDR3 totals 15 residues. Germline V CDR1 and CDR2: SGHRS, YFSETQ. The CDR3 reads CASSLGGSGYYEQYF. The CDR3 coding sequence is TGCGCCAGCAGCTTGGGAGGCAGCGGTTACTACGAGCAGTACTTC.

This clone was detected a few times. The J gene is TRBJ2-1, the V gene TRBV28; 7 positions agree with TRBD1. The CDR3 runs to 14 residues. The germline CDR1 and CDR2 sequences are MDHEN and SYDVKM. V lost 8 bases to trimming and J lost 0 bases; unmatched junction nucleotides: 4. The CDR3 sequence: CASSRDSSYNEQFF. CDR3 nucleotide sequence: TGTGCCAGCTCCCGGGACAGCTCCTACAATGAGCAGTTCTTC.

There are many counts of this clone. The CDR3 coding sequence is TGCAGCGTTGCGGGAGATTCTTCCGAGCAGTACTTC. Translating it yields CSVAGDSSEQYF. The V call is TRBV29-1, the J call TRBJ2-7; the D gene is possibly TRBD2 (6 bases). Between the trimmed V and J ends, which lost 4 bases and 6 bases, there was a span of 13 bases. Germline V gene lookup returns CDR1 SQVTM and CDR2 ANQGSEA. This CDR3 is built from 12 residues.